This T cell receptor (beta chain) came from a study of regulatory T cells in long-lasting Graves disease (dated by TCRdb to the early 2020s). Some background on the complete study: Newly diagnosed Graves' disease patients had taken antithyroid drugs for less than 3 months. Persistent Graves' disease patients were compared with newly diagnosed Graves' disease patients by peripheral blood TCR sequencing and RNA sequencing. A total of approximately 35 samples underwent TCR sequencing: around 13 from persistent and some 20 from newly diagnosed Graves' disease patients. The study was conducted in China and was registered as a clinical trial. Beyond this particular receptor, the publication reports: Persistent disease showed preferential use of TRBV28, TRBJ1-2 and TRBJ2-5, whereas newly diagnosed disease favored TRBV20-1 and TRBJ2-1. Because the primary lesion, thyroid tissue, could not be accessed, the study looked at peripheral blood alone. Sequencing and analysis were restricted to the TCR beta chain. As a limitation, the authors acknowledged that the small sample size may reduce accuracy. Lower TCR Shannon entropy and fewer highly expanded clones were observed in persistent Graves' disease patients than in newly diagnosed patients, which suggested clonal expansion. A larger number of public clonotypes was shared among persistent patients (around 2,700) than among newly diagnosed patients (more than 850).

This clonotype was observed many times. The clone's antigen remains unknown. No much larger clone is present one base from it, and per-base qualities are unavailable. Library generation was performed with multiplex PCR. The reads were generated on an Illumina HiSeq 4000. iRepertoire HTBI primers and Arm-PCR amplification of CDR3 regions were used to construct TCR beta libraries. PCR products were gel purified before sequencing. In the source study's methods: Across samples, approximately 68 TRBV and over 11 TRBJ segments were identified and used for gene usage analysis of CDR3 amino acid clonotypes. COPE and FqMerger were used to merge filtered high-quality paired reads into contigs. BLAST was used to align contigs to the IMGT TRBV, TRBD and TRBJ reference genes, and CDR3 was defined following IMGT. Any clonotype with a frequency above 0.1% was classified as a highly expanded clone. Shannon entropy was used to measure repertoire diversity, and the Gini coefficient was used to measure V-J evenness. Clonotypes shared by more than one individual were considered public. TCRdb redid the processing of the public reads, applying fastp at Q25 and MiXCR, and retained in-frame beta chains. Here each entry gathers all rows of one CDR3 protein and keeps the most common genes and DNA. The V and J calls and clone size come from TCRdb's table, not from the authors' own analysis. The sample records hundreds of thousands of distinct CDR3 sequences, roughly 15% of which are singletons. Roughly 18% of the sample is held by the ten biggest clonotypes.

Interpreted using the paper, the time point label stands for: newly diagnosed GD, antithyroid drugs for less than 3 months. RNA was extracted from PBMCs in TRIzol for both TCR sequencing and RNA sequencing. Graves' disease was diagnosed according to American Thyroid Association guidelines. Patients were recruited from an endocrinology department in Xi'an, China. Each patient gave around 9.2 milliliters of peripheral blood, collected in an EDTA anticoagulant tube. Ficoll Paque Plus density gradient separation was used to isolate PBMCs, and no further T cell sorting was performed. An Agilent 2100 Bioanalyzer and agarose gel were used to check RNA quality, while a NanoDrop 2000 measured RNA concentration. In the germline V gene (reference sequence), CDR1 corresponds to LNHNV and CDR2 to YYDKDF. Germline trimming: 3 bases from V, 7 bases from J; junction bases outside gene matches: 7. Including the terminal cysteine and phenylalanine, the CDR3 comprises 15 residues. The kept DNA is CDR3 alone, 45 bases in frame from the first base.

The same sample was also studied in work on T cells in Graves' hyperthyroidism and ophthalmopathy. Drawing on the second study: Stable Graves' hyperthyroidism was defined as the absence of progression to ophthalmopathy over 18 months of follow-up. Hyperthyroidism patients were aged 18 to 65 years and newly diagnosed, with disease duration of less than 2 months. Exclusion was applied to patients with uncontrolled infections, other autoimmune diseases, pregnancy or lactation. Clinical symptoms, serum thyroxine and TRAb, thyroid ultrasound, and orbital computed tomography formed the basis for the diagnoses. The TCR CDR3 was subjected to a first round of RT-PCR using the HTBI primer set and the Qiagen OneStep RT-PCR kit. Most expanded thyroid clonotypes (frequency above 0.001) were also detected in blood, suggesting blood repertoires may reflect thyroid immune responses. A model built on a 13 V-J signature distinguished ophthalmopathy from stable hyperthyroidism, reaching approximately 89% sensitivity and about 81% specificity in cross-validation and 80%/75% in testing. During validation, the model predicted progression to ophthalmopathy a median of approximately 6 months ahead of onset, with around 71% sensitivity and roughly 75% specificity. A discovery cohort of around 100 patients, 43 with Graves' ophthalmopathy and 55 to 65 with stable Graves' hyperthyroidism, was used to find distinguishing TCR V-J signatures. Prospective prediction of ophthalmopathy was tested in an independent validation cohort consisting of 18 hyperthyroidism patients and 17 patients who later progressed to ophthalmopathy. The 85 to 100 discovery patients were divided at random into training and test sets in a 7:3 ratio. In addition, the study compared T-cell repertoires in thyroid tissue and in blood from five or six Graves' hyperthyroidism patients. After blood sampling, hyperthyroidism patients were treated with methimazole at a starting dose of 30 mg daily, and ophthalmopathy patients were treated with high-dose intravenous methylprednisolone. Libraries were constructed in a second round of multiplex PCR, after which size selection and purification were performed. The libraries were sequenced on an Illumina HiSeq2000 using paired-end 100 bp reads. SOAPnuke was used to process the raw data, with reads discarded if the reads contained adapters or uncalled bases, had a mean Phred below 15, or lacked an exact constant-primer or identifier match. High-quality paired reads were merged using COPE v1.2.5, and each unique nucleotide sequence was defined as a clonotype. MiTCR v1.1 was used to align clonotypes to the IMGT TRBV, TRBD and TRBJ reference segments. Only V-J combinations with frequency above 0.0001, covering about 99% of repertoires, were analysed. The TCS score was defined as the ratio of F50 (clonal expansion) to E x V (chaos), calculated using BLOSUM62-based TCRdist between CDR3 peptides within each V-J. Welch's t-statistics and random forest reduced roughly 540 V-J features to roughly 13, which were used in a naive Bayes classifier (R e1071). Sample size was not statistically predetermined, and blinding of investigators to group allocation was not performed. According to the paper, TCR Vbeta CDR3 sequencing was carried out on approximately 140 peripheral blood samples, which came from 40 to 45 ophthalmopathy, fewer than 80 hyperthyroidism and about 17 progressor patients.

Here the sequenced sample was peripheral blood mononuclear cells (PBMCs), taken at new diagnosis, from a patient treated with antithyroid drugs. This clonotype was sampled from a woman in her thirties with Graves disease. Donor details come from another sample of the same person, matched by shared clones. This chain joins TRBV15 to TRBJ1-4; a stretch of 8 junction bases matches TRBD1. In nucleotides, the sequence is TGTGCCACCAGCAGGGAAAGACAGGGGACTGAAAAACTGTTTTTT. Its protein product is CATSRERQGTEKLFF.